This TCR beta chain derives from a study of cytomegalovirus exposure and HLA in healthy donors (dated by TCRdb to 2015 to 2018). General notes on the study: An earlier analysis of approximately 640 of the donors reported about 250 Gb of sequence data and 100 million to 140 million unique TCR beta sequences from 150 million to 200 million T cells. The study aimed to test whether cataloging public T cell receptors could reveal signatures of past pathogen exposure. The study used immunosequencing to profile the T cell repertoires of around 600 subjects and linked those repertoires to cytomegalovirus serostatus. Donor age, sex, ethnicity and CMV serostatus were collected together with the repertoire data. Both class I and class II loci were covered by HLA typing, at four-digit resolution. Among about 390 genotyped donors of the cohort, an average of approximately 240,000 unique TCR beta nucleotide sequences were sequenced per donor, roughly a sixth of them non-productive. The number of donors typed differed by locus, with 629-630 for A, B, C, DRB1 and DQB1, around 560 for DQA1, 600 to 610 for DPA1, and around 430 for DPB1. To predict cytomegalovirus infection status, the study brought together high-throughput TCR immunosequencing, statistical association of individual TCRs with disease status, and machine learning. A later analysis re-analyzed previously published TCR beta repertoires from hundreds of donors and added high-resolution HLA genotyping to study TCR occurrence patterns. All discovery cohort repertoires had been generated using a single sequencing platform. An earlier analysis of 587 of the donors used high-throughput TCR beta sequencing to judge whether each TCR beta V gene segment behaved as functional or pseudogenic. Approximately 300 gigabases of sequencing data and 75 million to 85 million unique TCR sequences made up an early release that covered nearly 650 HLA-typed donors. Several DR-DQ haplotypes were treated as single units for association and clustering because of strong linkage in the cohort. A later genetic analysis used genome-wide SNP genotypes for 398 of the 666 donors, treating that subset as a discovery cohort. The genetic ancestry cluster associated with self-reported Caucasian donors included about 81% of the roughly 400 genotyped donors. The later analysis used no new phenotypic data to find candidate immune exposures, relying instead on TCR beta sequences and their occurrence across donors. Along with the roughly 670-subject first cohort, a separate validation cohort of approximately 110 different subjects was used.

V loses 3 bases of germline sequence and J loses 7 bases, and the interval between the two ends is 16 bases. From the germline V gene (reference sequence), CDR1 is LNHNV and CDR2 is YYDKDF. Measured from the cysteine to the phenylalanine, the CDR3 is 15 residues long. CDR3 DNA only is kept here, 45 bases in frame from base 1. The cohort comprised 670 or so healthy bone marrow donors. At the time of sampling, every cohort member was nominally healthy, though immune exposures that went unrecorded were likely present. The donor tested CMV seropositive, placing the donor among the 290 or so seropositive members of the cohort. A peripheral blood sample was collected from each donor, and TCR beta sequencing was performed on peripheral blood mononuclear cells. The Qiagen DNeasy Blood Extraction Kit was used to extract genomic DNA from the blood cell samples. Only a few counts were recorded for this clone. Its target antigen remains unknown. No clone much larger than this one lies a single base away; base qualities are absent.

Libraries were prepared through the immunoSEQ multiplex PCR assay. For the multiplex PCR, a mixture combining 60 forward primers for TCR Vbeta segments and 13 reverse primers for TCR Jbeta segments was used. Amplification of the CDR3 region of rearranged TCR beta genes was performed with a multiplex PCR assay on genomic DNA. On the Illumina HiSeq System, the amplified TCR beta libraries were sequenced as 87-base-pair reads. In the authors' own workflow: A later analysis tallied 75 million to 95 million unique TCR beta chains across the 700 or so repertoires, and approximately 12 million of those chains were shared by two or more donors. To remove PCR and sequencing errors, raw reads were error-corrected and collapsed into unique sequences using a nearest-neighbor algorithm that merged closely related sequences. CDR3 sequences were aligned to IMGT reference sequences to assign V, D and J gene segments. Each retained sequence needed at least a six-nucleotide match to both a V gene segment and a J gene segment. A rearrangement counted as productive if the CDR3 had no stop codons and remained in frame with V and J, and every other rearrangement counted as non-productive. CDR3 was defined by IMGT convention, running from the second conserved V-encoded cysteine to the conserved J-encoded phenylalanine. The earlier analysis of about 570 of the donors excluded any sequence lacking an unambiguous match to a single V gene segment. An earlier analysis of 587 of the donors classified V segments as functional when productive rearrangements were above 56.7% and as segregating when the standard deviation between donors was above 5%. A statistical classification framework was developed to diagnose cytomegalovirus status using the catalog of TCR beta chain sequences. A later analysis assigned V and J genes by comparing TCR nucleotide sequences with IMGT/GENE-DB human TR gene sequences. Using the TCRdist pipeline, a later analysis assigned CDR3 sequences along with most-parsimonious VDJ recombination scenarios. In a later analysis, each TCR beta chain was defined by its CDR3 amino acid sequence together with its V-gene family, and reads lacking a unique V-gene family were excluded. To address suspected cross-contamination and a sequencing artifact, a later analysis removed approximately 600 highly shared, low-generation-probability nucleotide sequences. In a later analysis, a clonal expansion index for each public chain was calculated from normalized within-repertoire ranks of inferred template counts. A later analysis computed generation probabilities with a VDJ recombination model fitted to out-of-frame rearrangements, and checked the results against IGoR. In a later analysis, TCR-TCR, TCR-HLA and TCR-CMV co-occurrence was scored with hypergeometric tests, and a repertoire-size bias correction was applied to TCR pairs. A later analysis estimated false discovery rates by permuting HLA or CMV assignments 20 times. In a later analysis, co-occurring TCRs were grouped using DBSCAN, and TCRdist sequence similarity was added for clustering within HLA-allele-positive subsets. Co-occurrence clustering excluded repertoires with fewer than 30,000 or more than 120,000 public chains, plus five with anomalous nucleotide sharing. TCRdb took over this immuneACCESS table, retaining in-frame rearrangements with V and J assigned. Such tables are incomplete; in checked studies, under half of the missing clones stem from an unresolved V gene, and the remainder is unexplained. V and J calls and clone size come straight from that table; D and trimming were deduced from the DNA. For this sample the table gives about 160,000 clones, of which approximately 80% were detected only once. Of the sample, 6% to 9% is held by the ten largest clones.

What the study reported, not specific to this receptor: A cluster of highly shared sequence variants was judged likely to be a technical artifact of the sequencing pipeline. At a false discovery rate of 0.05, a later analysis linked around 17,000 TCR beta sequences to specific HLA alleles. A further reported finding was that TCR beta sequences accurately predicted the HLA-A and HLA-B alleles for most subjects in the first cohort. Compared with equally common non-associated chains, HLA-associated TCR beta chains in a later analysis were more clonally expanded and had lower generation probabilities. Immune exposure information for the cohort was limited to CMV serostatus. When HLA alleles, especially DR and DQ, strongly co-occurred, TCR associations were difficult to assign to individual alleles. According to a later analysis, parvovirus B19, influenza, CMV and Epstein-Barr virus appeared linked to several top co-occurrence clusters. Linkage disequilibrium might explain the correlated functional status among segregating V segments, but an unknown experimental factor could not be excluded. Most TCR sequences were observed very rarely across donors, whereas some public TCRs were present in many individuals. This cohort had only TCR beta chains sequenced, and the lack of alpha or paired-chain data limited which features could be detected. Because some donors lacked HLA typing at each locus, the association tests relied only on the typed subset. The authors suggested that the approach could potentially be extended to other disease states and immunological phenotypes. Sequencing depth was assumed to be roughly uniform across donors in the presence/absence analyses, though that assumption may not hold. Compared with the approximately 720-donor mean, donors in an Asian-associated ancestry cluster had fewer N-insertions in productive TCRs, according to a later genetic analysis. In an earlier analysis of some 640 of the donors, most TCR beta V segments were observed in productive rearrangements about 90% or about 30% of the time, broadly matching IMGT annotations. In vitro tests confirmed that a few of the cytomegalovirus-associated TCR beta chains recognize cytomegalovirus antigens. Some IMGT-functional V segments, including TRBV6-2 and TRBV6-3, could not be distinguished by the 87-base-pair reads and were therefore excluded. A total of fewer than 200 TCR beta chains were listed by the study as associated with cytomegalovirus. V-gene and J-gene trimming of TCR beta chains was associated with a missense DCLRE1C variant in a later genetic analysis, and the association was replicated in an independent cohort. According to a later analysis, TCR association rates differed among HLA loci, with DRB1 alleles showing the most associated TCRs and HLA-C alleles showing the fewest. Cytomegalovirus status was reported to be diagnosed by the classifier with high specificity and sensitivity in both the original and validation cohorts. Most CMV-associated TCR beta chains appeared to be HLA-restricted in a later analysis, and the HLA associations seemed to be driven largely by CMV exposure. Seventeen rarely observed V segments, including chromosome 9 orphons, were excluded from the earlier analysis of several hundred of the donors because counts were too low.

The clonotype was recovered from a woman in her thirties in good health and CMV-seropositive. Sample: PBMCs. The chain is encoded by TRBV15 joined to TRBJ1-5; D gene: possibly TRBD1, on 5 matching bases. The CDR3 protein: CATSRGGDGGQPQHF. The nucleotide sequence reads TGTGCCACCAGCAGGGGGGGGGACGGCGGGCAGCCCCAGCATTTT. With the portions outside the CDR3 filled from the reference TRBV15 and TRBJ1-5 genes, the complete variable region becomes DAMVIQNPRYQVTQFGKPVTLSCSQTLNHNVMYWYQQKSSQAPKLLFHYYDKDFNNEADTPDNFQSRRPNTSFCFLDIRSPGLGDTAMYLCATSRGGDGGQPQHFGDGTRLSIL.